The T cell receptor (beta chain) described here comes from a study of identical twins. Findings and limits, study-wide: Carriage of fewer insertions was seen in abundant cord blood beta clonotypes, whereas memory repertoires showed none. The study drew conclusions from cross-sectional statistical analysis, not from following the same donors. Among beta out-of-frame sequences, excess sharing between twins appeared weaker.

MiXCR, applied by TCRdb to the 5' RACE reads, yields one record per CDR3 protein. The sample lists 200,000 or so distinct CDR3 sequences; approximately 8.3% were seen once. Everyone who gave samples was a healthy Caucasian. This clonotype turned up a few times. What it recognizes is unknown. This sample was also put to use in a study of yellow fever vaccine responses in identical twins.

What was sequenced was memory (CD45RO+) T cells sorted from blood. This receptor was taken from a woman aged 18-29 years in good health.

The CDR3 DNA is TGTGCCAGCAGCCCCCGTCTTCGGGGGGGGGATGAGCAGTTCTTC. Translating it yields CASSPRLRGGDEQFF. The chain recombines TRBV9 with TRBJ2-1; 8 bases agree with TRBD2. Per germline, CDR1 SGDLS and CDR2 YYNGEE. With 4 bases clipped from V and 8 bases from J, the junction kept 11 bases outside the gene matches. The CDR3 contains 15 residues.